This T cell receptor beta chain was identified in a study of siplizumab effects on memory and regulatory T cells. Study observations and caveats: Siplizumab produced a significant drop in alloreactive sequences attributable to unstimulated CD4+ memory cells.

Assays covered about 10^5 TCR templates per sample. Repertoires were generated with immunoSEQ multiplex PCR, while TCRdb's copy carries only in-frame clones and drops some. The table lists tens of thousands of clones, roughly 87% of them singletons. Germline CDR1 is SQVTM and CDR2 is ANQGSEA. The CDR3 covers 12 residues. V dropped 5 bases and J dropped 4; count of bases not matched to a gene: 5. A remark on this clone: Antigen unknown.

The sequence derives from a human donor in good health. Sequencing used naive CD8+ T cells sorted from blood. The V and J genes are TRBV29-1 and TRBJ2-7, with 7 positions matching TRBD2. This CDR3 reads CSVWGGSYEQYF. CDR3 sequence (DNA): TGCAGCGTTTGGGGCGGGAGTTACGAGCAGTACTTC.